A single sample is the source of the 30 T cell receptor beta chains below, sequenced in a study of identical twins. MiXCR, run by TCRdb on the 5' RACE reads, gives a single entry per CDR3 protein. The table has a few hundred thousand distinct CDR3 sequences, around an eighth seen once; the top ten hold approximately 0.9%. The data also belong to a second study, concerning yellow fever vaccine responses in identical twins.

The material sequenced was CD4+ T cells sorted from blood. The receptors derive from a woman aged 18-30 years in good health.

The chain employs TRBV7-2 and TRBJ2-5, with D perhaps TRBD2 (5 bases). V gave up 4 bases and J gave up 0 bases, with 12 bases separating them. CDR1 is SGHTA and CDR2 is FQGNSA in the germline V gene. This CDR3 has 15 amino acids. CDR3 protein: CASSSAGWYQETQYF. For the CDR3, the DNA is TGTGCCAGCAGCTCGGCGGGTTGGTACCAAGAGACCCAGTACTTC.

This clonotype was seen more than once but under ten times. V usage is TRBV6-5 and J usage is TRBJ2-7; either TRBD1 or TRBD2 may supply D (5 bases each). Germline values: CDR1 MNHEY, CDR2 SVGAGI. Between the trimmed V and J ends, which lost 0 bases and 3 bases, there was a span of 6 bases. The CDR3 covers 13 residues. The CDR3 protein is CASSYSGVYEQYF. Here the CDR3 DNA reads TGTGCCAGCAGTTACTCGGGGGTCTACGAGCAGTACTTC.

This clonotype was observed many times. V usage is TRBV3-1 and J usage is TRBJ2-5; D gene uncertain. Germline CDR1 and CDR2: LGHDT and YNNKEL (reference sequence). The CDR3 totals 11 residues. Trimming took off 3 bases at V and 5 bases at J, with 4 bases between the two ends. The CDR3 region has the DNA TGTGCCAGCAGCCAGGTGGAGACCCAGTACTTC. It specifies CASSQVETQYF.

This clonotype was seen at least ten times. The chain carries TRBV10-3 and TRBJ1-1, with a possible D match to TRBD1 (6 bases). Germline V CDR1 and CDR2: ENHRY, SYGVKD. The CDR3 extends over 14 amino acids. Trimming stripped 7 bases from V and 1 base from J, with 13 bases between. The CDR3: CAIKMWTENTEAFF. For the CDR3, the DNA is TGTGCCATCAAAATGTGGACAGAGAACACTGAAGCTTTCTTT.

This rearrangement joins TRBV2 to TRBJ2-2; D is ambiguous. The CDR3 sequence is 11 residues long. V was cut by 11 bases and J by 8 bases, with 12 bases left in between. Germline CDR1 SNHLY, CDR2 FYNNEI. The CDR3: CAHRSRGELFF. The DNA for the CDR3 is TGTGCCCACCGGTCGAGGGGGGAGCTGTTTTTT.

This clonotype was counted ten times or more. The chain couples TRBV5-8 to TRBJ2-3, with 9 bases identical to TRBD1. The germline CDR1 and CDR2 sequences are SGHTS and YDEGEE. CDR3 length: 13 residues. V dropped 3 bases and J dropped 5; count of bases not matched to a gene: 1. The CDR3 spells CASSWDREDTQYF. The CDR3 DNA is TGTGCCAGCAGCTGGGACAGGGAAGATACGCAGTATTTT.

This clonotype was seen a few times. The chain couples TRBV6-5 to TRBJ2-7; TRBD2 matches at 7 bases. Germline CDR1 and CDR2: MNHEY and SVGAGI. The V gene end was trimmed by 0 bases and the J gene end by 3 bases; junction bases not matched to a gene: 11. The CDR3 is made up of 17 amino acids. The CDR3 sequence is CASSYSLGEGRNYEQYF. The CDR3 nucleotides are TGTGCCAGCAGTTACTCATTAGGGGAGGGCAGGAACTACGAGCAGTACTTC.

This clonotype was seen a handful of times. V is TRBV7-2 and J is TRBJ2-7; TRBD1 aligns across 9 bases. V dropped 4 bases and J dropped 2; count of bases not matched to a gene: 3. The CDR3 runs 14 residues. Germline lookup yields CDR1 SGHTA and CDR2 FQGNSA. The CDR3: CASSYTGGPYEQYF. The CDR3, as DNA: TGTGCCAGCAGCTATACAGGGGGCCCCTACGAGCAGTACTTC.

This clonotype was observed a few times. The chain couples TRBV7-2 to TRBJ1-3; D remains unclear. V was clipped by 1 base and J by 3 bases, with 7 bases between them. Germline assignment: CDR1 SGHTA and CDR2 FQGNSA. CDR3 length: 14 amino acids. The CDR3 bases are TGTGCCAGCAGCTTAGACCTGTTTGGAAACACCATATATTTT. Protein product: CASSLDLFGNTIYF.

In this sample, this clonotype turned up a few times. The CDR3 region has the DNA TGCGCCAGCAGCTCAGGAAGACAGGGGGATTCACCCCTCCACTTT. It translates to CASSSGRQGDSPLHF. The genes are TRBV5-1 and TRBJ1-6; 9 nucleotides match TRBD1. The CDR3 is 15 amino acids. The V and J ends lost 3 bases and 8 bases, in that order; junction bases with no gene match: 6. Germline CDR1 is SGHRS and CDR2 is YFSETQ.

On this clonotype itself: The junction departs from the called germline gene at one end, perhaps through a read error. V usage is TRBV20-1 and J usage is TRBJ2-2, with 14 bases lining up with TRBD2. This CDR3 region has 16 residues. Germline V lookup: CDR1 DFQATT, CDR2 SNEGSKA (reference sequence). The CDR3 sequence is CCAPGLAGGNTGELFF. The CDR3 nucleotides read TGCTGTGCTCCCGGACTAGCGGGAGGTAACACCGGGGAGCTGTTTTTT.

This clonotype showed up just a few times. The chain couples TRBV5-5 to TRBJ2-3; D uncertain. CDR3 size: 14 residues. Trimming cost V 0 bases and J 4 bases, with 9 bases left between them. The germline CDR1 and CDR2 sequences are SGHKS and YYEKEE (reference sequence). CDR3 DNA: TGTGCCAGCAGCTTGGGGCAGTTAGCAGATACGCAGTATTTT. Translation gives CASSLGQLADTQYF.

This clonotype was detected a few times. The chain carries TRBV20-1 and TRBJ2-3; tentative D call: TRBD1 (6 bases). The CDR3 is 13 residues long. The germline gives CDR1 DFQATT, CDR2 SNEGSKA (reference sequence). Trimming stripped 5 bases from V and 4 bases from J, with 13 bases between. CDR3: CSAFQGWADTQYF. DNA for the CDR3: TGCAGTGCTTTTCAGGGGTGGGCAGATACGCAGTATTTT.

The rearrangement joins TRBV4-2 to TRBJ2-3, with 12 bases aligning to TRBD2. The germline V gene has CDR1 LGHNA and CDR2 YNFKEQ. J lost 2 bases, V lost 8 bases, and 14 bases had no gene match. The CDR3 consists of 18 residues. The CDR3 DNA sequence: TGTGCCAGCGGCCCCGCCCTGACTAGCGGGAGAATCACAGATACGCAGTATTTT. Residues: CASGPALTSGRITDTQYF.

As to this clonotype: A much bigger clone sits one base away, suggesting this may be a read error. The chain uses TRBV7-2 and TRBJ2-5, with 14 bases fitting TRBD2. Germline assignment: CDR1 SGHTA and CDR2 FQGNSA. The CDR3 is 17 residues long. V lost 1 base, J lost 2 bases, and 3 bases stayed unmatched. CDR3 region: CASSLGGTSGGQETQYF. CDR3 nucleotides: TGTGCCAGCAGCTTAGGAGGGACTAGCGGGGGTCAAGAGACCCAGTACTTC.

This clonotype has a handful of counts. The chain carries TRBV30 and TRBJ1-1; D remains unclear. This CDR3 is built from 13 residues. V was pared by 4 bases and J by 1 base, with 10 bases between. Germline V lookup: CDR1 GTSNPN, CDR2 SVGIG (reference sequence). CDR3 residues: CAWTTLKNTEAFF. CDR3 in DNA: TGTGCCTGGACGACCTTGAAGAACACTGAAGCTTTCTTT.

On this clonotype: One end of the junction is discordant with germline, which a read error may explain. This sequence joins TRBV20-1 and TRBJ2-2; perhaps TRBD2 as D (5 bases). The CDR3 sequence is 17 residues long. Germline CDR1 is DFQATT and CDR2 is SNEGSKA (reference sequence). The DNA of the CDR3 is TGCTGTGCTAGAGAGATAACCTGGACTCGACGCACCGGGGAGCTGTTTTTT. The encoded protein is CCAREITWTRRTGELFF.

This clonotype was seen more than once but under ten times. The gene calls are TRBV2 and TRBJ2-3; 8 positions match TRBD2. CDR1 SNHLY and CDR2 FYNNEI come from the germline V gene. This CDR3 is 15 amino acids long. The V and J ends lost 6 bases and 4 bases, in that order; junction bases with no gene match: 9. The CDR3 region has the DNA TGTGCCAGCAGGGCGGGACTAGTTGTTCCAGATACGCAGTATTTT. Its translation is CASRAGLVVPDTQYF.

There are a few counts of this clonotype. The chain joins TRBV20-1 to TRBJ1-1, with unresolved D. V was trimmed by 1 base and J by 6 bases, leaving 6 bases between them. The CDR3 extends over 11 amino acids. The germline gives CDR1 DFQATT, CDR2 SNEGSKA (reference sequence). CDR3 in DNA: TGCAGTGCTAGAGTGGTAGCTGAAGCTTTCTTT. Translated, it gives CSARVVAEAFF.

The genes are TRBV5-5 and TRBJ2-2; TRBD1 agrees at 8 bases. CDR3 length equals 16 residues. Germline V gives CDR1 SGHKS, CDR2 YYEKEE (reference sequence). V trimming: 2 bases; J trimming: 1 base; junction bases outside the gene matches: 4. The DNA for the CDR3 is TGTGCCAGCAGCTTATTCGGGACAGGGAACACCGGGGAGCTGTTTTTT. Protein sequence: CASSLFGTGNTGELFF.

The V and J genes are TRBV20-1 and TRBJ2-1; 11 bases align to TRBD2. Germline loops: CDR1 DFQATT, CDR2 SNEGSKA (reference sequence). Trimming cost V 6 bases and J 0 bases; bases outside gene matches: 7. The CDR3 consists of 16 residues. The CDR3 reads CSADSGGASSYNEQFF. DNA for the CDR3: TGCAGTGCCGATAGCGGGGGGGCGAGCTCCTACAATGAGCAGTTCTTC.

This clonotype turned up a few times. The V gene is TRBV30, the J gene TRBJ2-2; the D call may be TRBD1 or TRBD2 (6 bases each). The germline V and J ends were trimmed by 6 bases and 2 bases, with 16 bases remaining between them. This CDR3 has 15 residues. CDR1 is GTSNPN, CDR2 SVGIG, per germline (reference sequence). The CDR3 reads CACQGGTDNTGELFF. CDR3 DNA sequence: TGTGCCTGTCAAGGGGGGACGGACAACACCGGGGAGCTGTTTTTT. Full variable domain (outside the CDR3, taken from reference TRBV30 and TRBJ2-2): SQTIHQWPATLVQPVGSPLSLECTVEGTSNPNLYWYRQAAGRGLQLLFYSVGIGQISSEVPQNLSASRPQDRQFILSSKKLLLSDSGFYLCACQGGTDNTGELFFGEGSRLTVL.

The table lists this clonotype with a few counts. The chain carries TRBV11-3 and TRBJ2-7, with 8 bases lining up with TRBD1. Germline CDR1 SGHNT, CDR2 YENEEA. CDR3 length: 12 amino acids. CDR3 DNA sequence: TGTGCGAAGCAGGGGGCGTTTTACGAGCAGTACTTC. Protein product: CAKQGAFYEQYF.

This clonotype was counted many times. The chain employs TRBV18 and TRBJ2-5, with D perhaps matching TRBD1 or TRBD2 (6 bases each). With 6 bases removed from V and 5 bases from J, the gap between germline ends came to 16 bases. Germline V lookup: CDR1 KGHSH, CDR2 LQKENI. CDR3 size: 14 residues. The CDR3 DNA reads TGTGCCAGCTCTCCCCCTGGGGGGCGGGAGACCCAGTACTTC. The encoded protein is CASSPPGGRETQYF.

This chain links TRBV6-2 or TRBV6-3 with TRBJ2-1, with 7 bases aligning to TRBD1. With V trimmed by 5 bases and J by 3 bases, 4 bases remained unmatched. The CDR3 loop spans 14 amino acids. Germline V gene data show CDR1 as MNHEY and CDR2 as SVGEGT. CDR3 bases: TGTGCCAGCAGTGGACAGGATAACTACAATGAGCAGTTCTTC. Translated, it gives CASSGQDNYNEQFF.

This chain links TRBV12-3 or TRBV12-4 with TRBJ2-1; 8 nucleotides align to TRBD1. The CDR3 extends over 15 amino acids. Trimming took 4 bases from V and 5 from J; bases not matched to a gene: 7. The chain's CDR3 is CASSYRGKSDNEQFF. In DNA, the CDR3 is TGTGCCAGCAGTTACAGGGGGAAGTCGGACAATGAGCAGTTCTTC.

This chain uses TRBV3-1 with TRBJ2-5; a weak D match, TRBD1 (6 bases). Trimming removed 1 base from V and 1 base from J, with 7 bases in between. This CDR3 contains 14 residues. Germline assignment: CDR1 LGHDT and CDR2 YNNKEL (reference sequence). The CDR3 sequence is CASSQGTAQETQYF. The CDR3, as DNA: TGTGCCAGCAGCCAAGGGACAGCCCAAGAGACCCAGTACTTC.

The chain employs TRBV2 and TRBJ2-1; 7 nucleotides agree with TRBD2. Trimming took 5 bases from V and 7 from J; bases not matched to a gene: 8. The CDR3 spans 14 residues. The germline gives CDR1 SNHLY, CDR2 FYNNEI. CDR3 residues: CASSFGTKSNEQFF. The CDR3 DNA sequence: TGTGCCAGCAGTTTCGGGACTAAATCAAATGAGCAGTTCTTC.

This clonotype was counted only a few times. The rearrangement links TRBV6-2 or TRBV6-3 to TRBJ1-5; unclear D gene. CDR1 is MNHEY, CDR2 SVGEGT, per germline. CDR3 size: 13 residues. Deletions cut 3 bases from V and 9 bases from J, with 12 bases between. The CDR3 bases are TGTGCCAGCAGTTATGGACGGAGCTGGCCCCAGCATTTT. It encodes CASSYGRSWPQHF.

The chain has TRBV6-2 or TRBV6-3 and TRBJ1-1; no firm D call. The ends were cut back, 0 bases at V and 6 bases at J, with 8 bases in the middle. CDR3 length: 13 amino acids. CDR1 and CDR2 from the germline V gene are MNHEY and SVGEGT. CDR3 amino acids: CASSYSYSAEAFF. In nucleotides, the CDR3 is TGTGCCAGCAGTTACTCCTACAGCGCTGAAGCTTTCTTT.